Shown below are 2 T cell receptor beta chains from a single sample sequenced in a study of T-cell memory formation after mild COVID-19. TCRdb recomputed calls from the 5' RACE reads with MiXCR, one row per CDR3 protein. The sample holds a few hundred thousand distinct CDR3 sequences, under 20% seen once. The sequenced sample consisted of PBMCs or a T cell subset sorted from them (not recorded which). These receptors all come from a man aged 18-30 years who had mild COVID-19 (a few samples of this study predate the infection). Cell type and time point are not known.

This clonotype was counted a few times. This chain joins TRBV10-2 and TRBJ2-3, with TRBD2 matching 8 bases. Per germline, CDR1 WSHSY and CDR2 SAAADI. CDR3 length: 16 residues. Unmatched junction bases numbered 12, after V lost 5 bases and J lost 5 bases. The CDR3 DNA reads TGCGCCAGCAGTCAAATTTTAGCGGGGTTAGGAGATACGCAGTATTTT. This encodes CASSQILAGLGDTQYF.

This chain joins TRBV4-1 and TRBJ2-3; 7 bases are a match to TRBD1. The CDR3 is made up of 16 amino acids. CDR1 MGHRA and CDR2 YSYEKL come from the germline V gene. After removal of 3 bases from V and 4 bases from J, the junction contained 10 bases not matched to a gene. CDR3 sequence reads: CASSHPSRQGADTQYF. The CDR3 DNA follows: TGCGCCAGCAGCCATCCCTCCAGACAGGGCGCAGATACGCAGTATTTT.